The T cell receptor (beta chain) described here comes from a study of blood T cell repertoires in COVID-19. Whole-study context: COVID-19 samples collected from the United States, Italy and Spain covered acute and convalescent phases. T cells, B-cell-depleted T cells, or PBMCs supplied cDNA or gDNA.

During active infection, Seattle patients enrolled and were then monitored through disease. The data were produced by immunoSEQ multiplex PCR, yet TCRdb's version contains in-frame clones alone and is incomplete. The sample carries 150,000 to 200,000 clones, 93% recorded once. This TCR derives from an older woman with COVID-19, enrolled during active disease. Sequenced material: peripheral blood.

The CDR3 here is CASTRPGQGRSVRGTQYF. In nucleotides, the CDR3 is TGTGCCAGCACCAGACCGGGACAGGGGCGGTCCGTGCGAGGAACCCAGTACTTC. The chain is built from TRBV7-9 and TRBJ2-5, with 10 bases that match TRBD1. Germline V lookup: CDR1 SEHNR, CDR2 FQNEAQ (reference sequence). This CDR3 region has 18 residues. V gave up 7 bases and J gave up 8 bases; unmatched junction bases: 22.